This T cell receptor (beta chain) derives from a study of T cells in Graves' hyperthyroidism and ophthalmopathy. Researchers amplified the TCR beta CDR3 regions from RNA transcripts. TCR CDR3 underwent first-round RT-PCR with the HTBI primer set. TCRdb redid the calling of the multiplex PCR reads with MiXCR, one entry per CDR3 protein. This sample has approximately 400,000 distinct CDR3 sequences, with approximately 25% found just once. The germline CDR1 and CDR2 sequences are SEHNR and FQNEAQ (reference sequence). V was clipped by 5 bases and J by 7 bases, with 17 bases between them. The CDR3 runs 14 residues.

The origin of this receptor is a man aged 45-60 years with Graves' hyperthyroidism. The rearrangement uses TRBV7-9 and TRBJ2-5, with a weak D call TRBD2 (5 bases). Specimen: blood. The CDR3 DNA follows: TGTGCCAGCAGCCCTTTTGTAAGCGAGGGGACCCAGTACTTC. Translated: CASSPFVSEGTQYF.